These 9 T cell receptor beta chains were all obtained from the same sample, sequenced in a study of T cell responses to AZD1222 COVID-19 vaccine. The data were produced by immunoSEQ multiplex PCR, yet TCRdb's version contains in-frame clones alone and is incomplete. Here the sample spans about 150,000 clones, more than 90% being singletons. The input for sequencing was peripheral blood, taken on day 0 of AZD1222 vaccination. Receptors were obtained from an adult in good health.

V gene TRBV5-1 combines with J gene TRBJ1-6, with D hard to call. Germline CDR1 reads SGHRS; CDR2 reads YFSETQ. The germline V and J ends were trimmed by 5 bases and 10 bases, with 13 bases remaining between them. The CDR3 covers 13 residues. The CDR3 bases are TGCGCCAGCAGGGTCGGGGTGGAATCACCCCTCCACTTT. Its translation: CASRVGVESPLHF. The full variable domain, rest sourced from reference TRBV5-1 and TRBJ1-6, is KAGVTQTPRYLIKTRGQQVTLSCSPISGHRSVSWYQQTPGQGLQFLFEYFSETQRNKGNFPGRFSGRQFSNSRSEMNVSTLELGDSALYLCASRVGVESPLHFGNGTRLTVT.

The rearrangement joins TRBV7-2 to TRBJ2-2, with unresolved D. The CDR3 sequence is 12 residues long. Trimming took off 4 bases at V and 6 bases at J, with 6 bases between the two ends. In germline, CDR1 is SGHTA, CDR2 FQGNSA. CDR3: CASSSYSGELFF. In nucleotides, the CDR3 is TGTGCCAGCAGCTCCTACTCCGGGGAGCTGTTTTTT.

The rearrangement links TRBV12-3 or TRBV12-4 to TRBJ1-2; D gene uncertain. The CDR3 spans 13 residues. V lost 3 bases, J lost 4 bases, and 9 bases lay in between. The chain's CDR3 is CASSFASGYGYTF. CDR3 DNA sequence: TGTGCCAGCAGTTTTGCGTCTGGCTATGGCTACACCTTC.

Remarks on this clone: The same CDR3 also results from other DNA sequences found in this sample. The V call is TRBV7-9, the J call TRBJ2-7; D not resolved. V was trimmed by 1 base and J by 4 bases, leaving 5 bases between them. The CDR3 is made up of 12 amino acids. Per the germline V gene, CDR1 is SEHNR and CDR2 is FQNEAQ (reference sequence). The CDR3 region has the DNA TGTGCCAGCAGCTTAGGGGTGTACGAGCAGTACTTC. Translated: CASSLGVYEQYF. The full variable domain, with the rest looked up from reference TRBV7-9 and TRBJ2-7, is DTGVSQNPRHKITKRGQNVTFRCDPISEHNRLYWYRQTLGQGPEFLTYFQNEAQLEKSRLLSDRFSAERPKGSFSTLEIQRTEQGDSAMYLCASSLGVYEQYFGPGTRLTVT.

This chain joins TRBV15 and TRBJ2-5, with TRBD2 as a possible D gene (7 bases). The germline V and J ends were trimmed by 8 bases and 4 bases, with 20 bases remaining between them. The length of the CDR3 is 15 residues. Per germline, CDR1 LNHNV and CDR2 YYDKDF (reference sequence). The CDR3 spells CATGGGGTGGETQYF. The DNA of the CDR3 is TGTGCCACCGGAGGGGGGGGCACCGGGGGAGAGACCCAGTACTTC.

CDR3 region: CASSQVGNTIYF. The CDR3 region has the DNA TGTGCCAGCAGCCAAGTCGGAAACACCATATATTTT. The rearrangement joins TRBV7-9 to TRBJ1-3; D is unresolved. CDR1 SEHNR and CDR2 FQNEAQ come from the germline V gene (reference sequence). Trimming cost V 5 bases and J 4 bases, with 6 bases left between them. The length of the CDR3 is 12 residues.

This clone has a single count. This sequence joins TRBV18 and TRBJ2-2; no reliable D call. Trimming stripped 8 bases from V and 6 bases from J, with 10 bases between. The CDR3 totals 12 residues. Germline lookup yields CDR1 KGHSH and CDR2 LQKENI. In DNA form, the CDR3 reads TGTGCCAGCCGTCCGGAAGCCGGGGAGCTGTTTTTT. Translated: CASRPEAGELFF.

This clone was counted once. The J gene is TRBJ2-7, the V gene TRBV6-4; D is ambiguous. The CDR3 runs to 19 residues. The V end lost 0 bases, the J end lost 2 bases, and 23 bases lay between the germline ends. Germline V gene sequence: CDR1 MRHNA, CDR2 SNTAGT. The CDR3 DNA sequence: TGTGCCAGCAGTGACTCGATAGGTAGTATCTCTCCCACCCCCTACGAGCAGTACTTC. It yields the protein CASSDSIGSISPTPYEQYF.

This chain joins TRBV29-1 and TRBJ2-5, with a weak D call TRBD1 (5 bases). Germline CDR1 reads SQVTM; CDR2 reads ANQGSEA. This CDR3 comprises 12 residues. Trimming removed 3 bases from V and 5 bases from J, with 10 bases in between. The CDR3 loop reads CSVDRAAETQYF. The DNA for the CDR3 is TGCAGCGTTGACAGGGCTGCGGAGACCCAGTACTTC.